The rows below give T cell receptor beta chains drawn from one sample of a study of CD8+ T cells in alopecia areata. Repertoires were generated with immunoSEQ multiplex PCR, while TCRdb's copy carries only in-frame clones and drops some. The table records around 300,000 clones, about three fifths of them present only once. This material consisted of CD4+ T cells sorted from blood, taken around week 54, from a patient treated with tofacitinib. These receptor sequences come from a human donor with alopecia areata. Each CDR3 is given with its conserved first and last residue. A D gene is named only where the DNA matches it firmly. For some rows the clone size is stated as once, few or many, or as a class when expanded; others skip it.

size: .; D: .; V: TRBV11-2; J: TRBJ2-3; DNA: TGTGCCAGCAGCTTATTCTTAGCGAATACGCAGTATTTT; CDR3: CASSLFLANTQYF
size: .; D: TRBD1; V: TRBV29-1; J: TRBJ1-3; DNA: TGCAGCGTGGGACAGGGAAACACCATATATTTT; CDR3: CSVGQGNTIYF
size: few; D: .; V: TRBV5-1; J: TRBJ1-1; DNA: TGCGCCAGCAGCTCAGGACGGCGGACTGAAGCTTTCTTT; CDR3: CASSSGRRTEAFF
size: .; D: .; V: TRBV27; J: TRBJ1-1; DNA: TGTGCCAGCAGTTCGTCAGGGCTTCAACCTCCAAACACTGAAGCTTTCTTT; CDR3: CASSSSGLQPPNTEAFF
size: few; D: .; V: TRBV10-3; J: TRBJ2-2; DNA: TGTGCCATCAGTGATCAAAGGGAGGACACCGGGGAGCTGTTTTTT; CDR3: CAISDQREDTGELFF
size: .; D: .; V: TRBV7-2; J: TRBJ2-1; DNA: TGTGCCAGCAGCTTAGCGCTGCGGAATGAGCAGTTCTTC; CDR3: CASSLALRNEQFF
size: once; D: TRBD2; V: TRBV9; J: TRBJ2-6; DNA: TGTGCCAGCAGCCCCCGCGAAGCGGGGCTTCACTCTGGGGCCAACGTCCTGACTTTC; CDR3: CASSPREAGLHSGANVLTF
size: .; D: .; V: TRBV6-5; J: TRBJ2-7; DNA: TGTGCCAGCAGTCCCCGACAGAGCCACGAGCAGTACTTC; CDR3: CASSPRQSHEQYF
size: .; D: .; V: TRBV29-1; J: TRBJ1-1; DNA: TGCAGCGTTGAAGAAAGAGGATGGGTTTCCACTGAAGCTTTCTTT; CDR3: CSVEERGWVSTEAFF
size: .; D: TRBD2; V: TRBV7-2; J: TRBJ2-5; DNA: TGTGCCAGCAGCCGCGGACTAGCGGGGGCAGAGACCCAGTACTTC; CDR3: CASSRGLAGAETQYF
size: .; D: TRBD1; V: TRBV9; J: TRBJ1-6; DNA: TGTGCCAGCAGCGTCGGACAGGGTTCACCCCTCCACTTT; CDR3: CASSVGQGSPLHF
size: once; D: TRBD2; V: TRBV29-1; J: TRBJ2-7; DNA: TGCAGCGTTGAAGGGATAGCGGGGGGTCCTCCAACTTACGAGCAGTACTTC; CDR3: CSVEGIAGGPPTYEQYF